Below are 27 T cell receptor beta chains sequenced from a single sample in a study of blood T cell repertoires in COVID-19 (dated by TCRdb to the early 2020s). Library generation was performed with the immunoSEQ multiplex PCR assay. Not all clones reach the TCRdb copy of this immuneACCESS table, which keeps in-frame sequences only. Checked studies attribute under half of the gap to unresolved V genes and leave the rest unexplained. The sample profile shows fewer than 350,000 clones; about nine tenths of them were found once. The ten most abundant clones make up roughly 7% of the sample. Sequenced sample: peripheral blood. Receptors were obtained from a woman aged 25 to 39 with COVID-19, enrolled during active disease.

This clone was seen a few times. V usage is TRBV19 and J usage is TRBJ2-7, with 12 bases fitting TRBD2. The germline V gene has CDR1 LNHDA and CDR2 SQIVND (reference sequence). Losses at the gene ends were 3 bases for V and 4 bases for J; bases not matched to a gene: 10. CDR3 size: 17 residues. The chain's CDR3 is CASSMGTGGLAGYEQYF. The CDR3 coding sequence is TGTGCCAGTAGTATGGGCACAGGAGGACTAGCGGGATACGAGCAGTACTTC.

The gene calls are TRBV11-2 and TRBJ2-3; possibly TRBD2 for D (5 bases). Germline values: CDR1 SGHAT, CDR2 FQNNGV. The CDR3 has 16 residues. Trimming shortened V by 1 base and J by 0 bases, and 11 bases separated the two germline ends. CDR3 sequence (DNA): TGTGCCAGCAGCTTAGTTGAGGGATCTAGCACAGATACGCAGTATTTT. Translation gives CASSLVEGSSTDTQYF.

The CDR3 is CATSDVPGRGRSYEQYF. Written as DNA, the CDR3 is TGTGCCACCAGTGACGTTCCCGGCCGGGGTCGCTCCTACGAGCAGTACTTC. The V and J genes are TRBV24-1 and TRBJ2-7, with D possibly matching TRBD2 (5 bases). The CDR3 covers 17 residues. Trimming took 4 bases from V and 0 from J, leaving 18 bases between them. CDR1 KGHDR and CDR2 SFDVKD come from the germline V gene.

The V gene is TRBV10-2, the J gene TRBJ1-3; no reliable D call. V was clipped by 4 bases and J by 4 bases, with 11 bases between them. This CDR3 region has 14 residues. Germline V gene lookup returns CDR1 WSHSY and CDR2 SAAADI. CDR3 sequence (DNA): TGCGCCAGCAGTGGGCCCGAGAGGGGAAACACCATATATTTT. It codes for CASSGPERGNTIYF.

V and J are TRBV27 and TRBJ1-1, with D uncertain. Trimming shortened V by 4 bases and J by 1 base, and 7 bases separated the two germline ends. The CDR3 spans 13 residues. CDR1 and CDR2 from the germline V gene are MNHEY and SMNVEV (reference sequence). CDR3 bases: TGTGCCAGCAGTTCCGGGGAGAACACTGAAGCTTTCTTT. The encoded protein is CASSSGENTEAFF.

The chain uses TRBV9 and TRBJ2-1, with 8 bases fitting TRBD2. Germline trimming cut 2 bases from V and 0 bases from J; bases unmatched to any gene: 4. There are 16 residues in the CDR3. CDR1 and CDR2 from the germline V gene are SGDLS and YYNGEE. In DNA form, the CDR3 reads TGTGCCAGCAGCGTTCGTACTAGCGGCTCCTACAATGAGCAGTTCTTC. As protein: CASSVRTSGSYNEQFF.

This clone has only one observation. The genes are TRBV12-3 or TRBV12-4 and TRBJ1-5; unclear D gene. The CDR3 runs 12 residues. V lost 5 bases and J 6 bases, leaving 8 bases between the germline ends. DNA of the CDR3: TGTGCCAGCAGTCCCGACTCTCAGCCCCAGCATTTT. Amino acids: CASSPDSQPQHF.

The V gene is TRBV5-1, the J gene TRBJ1-6; D might be TRBD1 (6 bases). Trimming pared 3 bases from V and 5 bases from J, leaving 12 bases between. Per the germline V gene, CDR1 is SGHRS and CDR2 is YFSETQ. This CDR3 comprises 15 residues. In DNA form, the CDR3 reads TGCGCCAGCAGCTCGGACAGCCCAGATAATTCACCCCTCCACTTT. Its protein is CASSSDSPDNSPLHF.

V and J are TRBV3-1 (or the pseudogene TRBV3-2) and TRBJ1-4, with D maybe TRBD1 (6 bases). V shed 6 bases and J shed 7 bases, with 24 bases lying between them. This CDR3 contains 17 residues. Germline V lookup: CDR1 LGHDT, CDR2 YNNKEL (reference sequence). CDR3 bases: TGTGCCAGCAGTCAGGGGTTTCCGGGAACTCGGCGTGAAAAACTGTTTTTT. This sequence encodes CASSQGFPGTRREKLFF.

The chain couples TRBV6-2 or TRBV6-3 to TRBJ1-2; TRBD1 matches 10 bases. The V gene's germline CDR1 is MNHEY and CDR2 SVGEGT. Trimming removed 0 bases from V and 3 bases from J; junction bases left unmatched: 1. This CDR3 region has 15 residues. The CDR3 DNA sequence: TGTGCCAGCAGTTACTCGACAGGGGGCGACTATGGCTACACCTTC. Amino acid sequence: CASSYSTGGDYGYTF.

This sequence joins TRBV4-1 and TRBJ2-1, with TRBD1 matching 7 bases. Germline CDR1 MGHRA, CDR2 YSYEKL. The V and J ends lost 6 bases and 6 bases, in that order; junction bases with no gene match: 20. This CDR3 is 18 amino acids long. As DNA, the CDR3 is TGCGCCAGCAGGACAAGAGGGGGCAGGGCGGGTACCGGCAATGAGCAGTTCTTC. It yields the protein CASRTRGGRAGTGNEQFF.

The genes are TRBV30 and TRBJ1-1; 8 bases agree with TRBD1. V shed 2 bases and J 7 bases; nucleotides not matched to a gene: 6. Germline CDR1 is GTSNPN and CDR2 is SVGIG (reference sequence). CDR3 length: 13 residues. CDR3 region: CAWSTGGTGEAFF. The CDR3 DNA reads as TGTGCCTGGAGTACAGGGGGGACGGGTGAAGCTTTCTTT. Using reference TRBV30 and TRBJ1-1 for the parts outside the CDR3, the full variable domain is SQTIHQWPATLVQPVGSPLSLECTVEGTSNPNLYWYRQAAGRGLQLLFYSVGIGQISSEVPQNLSASRPQDRQFILSSKKLLLSDSGFYLCAWSTGGTGEAFFGQGTRLTVV.

The V gene is TRBV27, the J gene TRBJ2-1; D remains ambiguous. Trimming removed 5 bases from V and 4 bases from J, with 9 bases in between. The CDR3 has 13 amino acids. Germline V CDR1 and CDR2: MNHEY, SMNVEV (reference sequence). In DNA form, the CDR3 reads TGTGCCAGCAGTCCCCCCCCGTACAATGAGCAGTTCTTC. This translates into CASSPPPYNEQFF.

The chain employs TRBV4-1 and TRBJ1-5, with TRBD1 matching over 9 bases. There are 16 residues in the CDR3. Trimming cost V 1 base and J 6 bases; bases outside gene matches: 7. Looked up from germline, CDR1 is MGHRA and CDR2 is YSYEKL. DNA for the CDR3: TGCGCCAGCAGCCAAGGAGACAGGGGGGAGGTTCAGCCCCAGCATTTT. This encodes CASSQGDRGEVQPQHF.

The CDR3 here is CASNPVTSGRGEQFF. CDR3 nucleotides: TGTGCCAGCAACCCAGTGACTAGCGGGAGAGGTGAGCAGTTCTTC. The chain links TRBV9 to TRBJ2-1; TRBD2 agrees at 12 bases. The CDR3 extends over 15 amino acids. V lost 6 bases, J lost 9 bases, and 10 bases stayed unmatched. The germline gives CDR1 SGDLS, CDR2 YYNGEE.

The V gene is TRBV15, the J gene TRBJ1-4, with TRBD1 identical over 10 bases. The CDR3 extends over 17 amino acids. The ends lost 1 base at V and 3 bases at J; junction bases unmatched: 5. Germline-derived CDR1 and CDR2 are LNHNV and YYDKDF (reference sequence). CDR3 protein: CATSRGLGQGSNEKLFF. The CDR3 DNA reads TGTGCCACCAGCAGAGGCCTGGGACAGGGGTCTAATGAAAAACTGTTTTTT. Supplemented by reference TRBV15 and TRBJ1-4, the full variable domain reads DAMVIQNPRYQVTQFGKPVTLSCSQTLNHNVMYWYQQKSSQAPKLLFHYYDKDFNNEADTPDNFQSRRPNTSFCFLDIRSPGLGDTAMYLCATSRGLGQGSNEKLFFGSGTQLSVL.

The chain employs TRBV28 and TRBJ1-2; possibly TRBD1 for D (5 bases). The ends were cut back, 6 bases at V and 4 bases at J, with 12 bases in the middle. CDR1 is MDHEN and CDR2 is SYDVKM in the germline V gene. The length of the CDR3 is 13 residues. This CDR3 is CASRSTGPYGYTF. The CDR3 DNA reads TGTGCCAGCAGATCTACAGGACCCTATGGCTACACCTTC.

The J gene is TRBJ1-1, the V gene TRBV4-3; D may be TRBD1 (5 bases). This CDR3 spans 14 amino acids. CDR1 is LGHNA and CDR2 is YSLEER in the germline V gene. V gave up 0 bases and J gave up 4 bases, with 9 bases separating them. The CDR3 bases are TGCGCCAGCAGCCAAGATCGGGGGAGCACTGAAGCTTTCTTT. Translating gives CASSQDRGSTEAFF.

This chain links TRBV28 with TRBJ2-7; D is perhaps TRBD2 (5 bases). The CDR3 consists of 14 residues. CDR1 is MDHEN and CDR2 is SYDVKM in the germline V gene. V was clipped by 2 bases and J by 5 bases, with 13 bases between them. The CDR3 is CASSLMGVGNEQYF. CDR3 DNA: TGTGCCAGCAGTTTAATGGGTGTCGGGAACGAGCAGTACTTC.

The genes are TRBV28 and TRBJ2-1; possibly TRBD1 for D (7 bases). This CDR3 comprises 16 residues. Germline V lookup: CDR1 MDHEN, CDR2 SYDVKM. The ends were cut back, 3 bases at V and 5 bases at J, with 17 bases in the middle. The CDR3 loop is CASSFGAGGKNNEQFF. The CDR3 coding sequence is TGTGCCAGCAGTTTTGGAGCAGGGGGGAAAAACAATGAGCAGTTCTTC.

J is TRBJ1-3 and V is TRBV6-5; no reliable D call. V shed 7 bases and J shed 0 bases, with 10 bases lying between them. CDR3 length equals 14 residues. Germline CDR1 reads MNHEY; CDR2 reads SVGAGI. CDR3 bases: TGTGCCAGCACCCCATGGCTCTCTGGAAACACCATATATTTT. Translated, it gives CASTPWLSGNTIYF.

The rearrangement uses TRBV28 and TRBJ2-3, with 9 bases aligning to TRBD1. CDR3 size: 15 residues. The V gene end was trimmed by 7 bases and the J gene end by 4 bases; junction bases not matched to a gene: 9. Germline CDR1 and CDR2: MDHEN and SYDVKM. CDR3 protein: CASIPQGAGADTQYF. The CDR3 DNA reads as TGTGCCAGCATCCCACAGGGGGCGGGAGCAGATACGCAGTATTTT.

The chain employs TRBV10-3 and TRBJ1-4; TRBD1 is a possible D gene (6 bases). Trimming stripped 8 bases from V and 5 bases from J, with 15 bases between. The germline gives CDR1 ENHRY, CDR2 SYGVKD. The CDR3 extends over 14 amino acids. CDR3 nucleotide sequence: TGTGCCATCTCTCCGGGACACCCGAATGAAAAACTGTTTTTT. This codes for CAISPGHPNEKLFF.

J is TRBJ2-7 and V is TRBV28; D may be TRBD2 (6 bases). The germline V and J ends were trimmed by 5 bases and 6 bases, with 26 bases remaining between them. Germline V gene lookup returns CDR1 MDHEN and CDR2 SYDVKM. This CDR3 has 17 residues. The CDR3 spells CASSRLRTGLYSREQYF. The DNA for the CDR3 is TGTGCCAGCAGTCGATTAAGGACGGGACTTTATTCCCGCGAGCAGTACTTC.

The genes are TRBV4-2 and TRBJ2-7, with 9 nucleotides matching TRBD2. V lost 0 bases and J lost 4; bases outside the gene matches: 7. Germline values: CDR1 LGHNA, CDR2 YNFKEQ. The CDR3 covers 16 residues. The CDR3 region has the DNA TGTGCCAGCAGCCAAGATGGGAGCGGGAGGTCGTACGAGCAGTACTTC. Amino acid sequence: CASSQDGSGRSYEQYF.

This clone occurred once. This chain's CDR3 is CATSRVVRGPDSNEQFF. CDR3 nucleotides: TGTGCCACCAGCAGAGTGGTCAGGGGGCCAGACTCCAATGAGCAGTTCTTC. This chain uses TRBV15 with TRBJ2-1, with 8 bases that match TRBD1. This CDR3 has 17 amino acids. Per the germline V gene, CDR1 is LNHNV and CDR2 is YYDKDF (reference sequence). V shed 1 base and J 6 bases; nucleotides not matched to a gene: 11.

V usage is TRBV5-1 and J usage is TRBJ2-2; 9 positions match TRBD2. The CDR3 runs 18 residues. Trimming removed 0 bases from V and 2 bases from J; junction bases left unmatched: 8. The germline V gene encodes CDR1 SGHRS and CDR2 YFSETQ. The CDR3 reads CASSLVVAGVRNTGELFF. In nucleotides, the CDR3 is TGCGCCAGCAGCTTGGTAGTAGCGGGAGTAAGAAACACCGGGGAGCTGTTTTTT.